Listed here are 31 T cell receptor beta chains from one sample, sequenced in a study of T cells in Graves' hyperthyroidism and ophthalmopathy. Amplification targeted TCR beta CDR3 regions from RNA transcripts. Primed by the HTBI set, a first-round RT-PCR was run on the TCR CDR3. One entry per CDR3 protein results from TCRdb running MiXCR on the multiplex PCR reads. Of about 710,000 distinct CDR3 sequences listed, about 17% are singletons. Input material: blood. The receptor set was obtained from a man aged 18-30 years with Graves' hyperthyroidism.

This clonotype was seen at least ten times. This rearrangement joins TRBV7-8 to TRBJ1-1; no clear D. CDR1 and CDR2 from the germline V gene are SGHVS and FQNEAQ. CDR3 length equals 13 residues. Trimming pared 2 bases from V and 3 bases from J, leaving 7 bases between. The CDR3 region has the DNA TGTGCCAGCAGCTTAAAGCCTCACACTGAAGCTTTCTTT. Amino acid sequence: CASSLKPHTEAFF.

Only a few counts were recorded for this clonotype. V is TRBV6-5 and J is TRBJ2-1; D gene unclear. Germline V lookup: CDR1 MNHEY, CDR2 SVGAGI. This CDR3 has 12 amino acids. V was cut by 4 bases and J by 7 bases, with 8 bases left in between. The chain's CDR3 is CASSSMSNEQFF. CDR3 DNA sequence: TGTGCCAGCAGTTCAATGAGTAATGAGCAGTTCTTC.

The chain links TRBV5-4 to TRBJ1-1, with a tentative D call TRBD1 (6 bases). Germline loops: CDR1 SGHNT, CDR2 YYREEE (reference sequence). This CDR3 spans 13 amino acids. Trimming took off 9 bases at V and 0 bases at J, with 12 bases between the two ends. The CDR3 loop reads CAIAQGMNTEAFF. The DNA of the CDR3 is TGTGCCATCGCACAGGGAATGAACACTGAAGCTTTCTTT.

This clonotype was observed a few times. J is TRBJ1-4 and V is TRBV6-5, with D uncertain. This CDR3 has 16 amino acids. Per germline, CDR1 MNHEY and CDR2 SVGAGI. Trimming removed 0 bases from V and 2 bases from J, with 10 bases in between. The CDR3 DNA sequence: TGTGCCAGCAGTTACTCCCGACTACCGACTAATGAAAAACTGTTTTTT. This sequence encodes CASSYSRLPTNEKLFF.

This chain uses TRBV5-4 with TRBJ2-1; D is possibly TRBD2 (6 bases). This CDR3 comprises 16 residues. V was clipped by 4 bases and J by 4 bases, with 18 bases between them. Germline V gene data show CDR1 as SGHNT and CDR2 as YYREEE (reference sequence). The CDR3 coding sequence is TGTGCCAGCAGCGGGGCGCACGGGGGTCCATACAATGAGCAGTTCTTC. The encoded protein is CASSGAHGGPYNEQFF.

The chain employs TRBV4-2 and TRBJ2-6; D unclear. The V end was cut by 0 bases, the J end by 0 bases, with 6 bases between. Germline assignment: CDR1 LGHNA and CDR2 YNFKEQ. The CDR3 extends over 16 amino acids. The CDR3 spells CASSQDSASGANVLTF. CDR3 DNA: TGTGCCAGCAGCCAAGATTCTGCCTCTGGGGCCAACGTCCTGACTTTC.

The chain couples TRBV24-1 to TRBJ2-1; TRBD2 matches at 10 bases. CDR1 KGHDR and CDR2 SFDVKD come from the germline V gene. V shed 12 bases and J 7 bases; nucleotides not matched to a gene: 8. This CDR3 has 13 amino acids. The CDR3 DNA reads TGTGCCCCAACCGGGACTAGCGTAAATGAGCAGTTCTTC. Protein: CAPTGTSVNEQFF.

V is TRBV7-2 and J is TRBJ2-1; unclear D gene. Germline CDR1 reads SGHTA; CDR2 reads FQGNSA. The CDR3 is 13 amino acids. V was cut by 3 bases and J by 9 bases, with 12 bases left in between. The CDR3 DNA reads TGTGCCAGCAGCTTGACACTTTCGGGTGAGCAGTTCTTC. Translating gives CASSLTLSGEQFF. The full variable domain, rest sourced from reference TRBV7-2 and TRBJ2-1, is GAGVSQSPSNKVTEKGKDVELRCDPISGHTALYWYRQSLGQGLEFLIYFQGNSAPDKSGLPSDRFSAERTGGSVSTLTIQRTQQEDSAVYLCASSLTLSGEQFFGPGTRLTVL.

In its sample, this clonotype was seen a few times. The chain combines TRBV28 with TRBJ1-1; D unresolved. CDR1 and CDR2 (germline): MDHEN, SYDVKM. The V gene lost 4 bases and the J gene lost 1 base, with 13 bases spanning the gap. The CDR3 spans 15 residues. Here the CDR3 DNA reads TGTGCCAGCAGTTCGGGCTTGGGCAGGAACACTGAAGCTTTCTTT. This encodes CASSSGLGRNTEAFF.

This clonotype was observed a few times. The chain links TRBV20-1 to TRBJ1-1; weak D call: TRBD1 (6 bases). The CDR3 sequence is 13 residues long. V lost 5 bases to trimming and J lost 8 bases, with 18 bases between them. CDR1 and CDR2 (germline): DFQATT, SNEGSKA (reference sequence). The CDR3 loop is CSAPSQGHTEAFF. The CDR3 region has the DNA TGCAGTGCTCCTTCACAGGGCCATACAGAAGCTTTCTTT.

The rearrangement links TRBV3-1 to TRBJ2-2; no firm D call. There are 16 residues in the CDR3. Germline values: CDR1 LGHDT, CDR2 YNNKEL (reference sequence). V was clipped by 5 bases and J by 2 bases, with 15 bases between them. The CDR3 is CASSKAVPINTGELFF. Written as DNA, the CDR3 is TGTGCCAGCAGCAAAGCCGTACCAATAAACACCGGGGAGCTGTTTTTT.

The rearrangement links TRBV5-1 to TRBJ2-3, with 8 nucleotides matching TRBD1. The CDR3 has 15 amino acids. Per germline, CDR1 SGHRS and CDR2 YFSETQ. V shed 4 bases, J shed 1 base, and the junction held 5 bases outside the gene matches. In nucleotides, the CDR3 is TGCGCCAGCAGCGAAGGACAGGGCGGCACAGATACGCAGTATTTT. Translation: CASSEGQGGTDTQYF.

The J gene is TRBJ2-5, the V gene TRBV28; no clear D. CDR1 is MDHEN and CDR2 is SYDVKM in the germline V gene. This CDR3 is built from 15 residues. Trimming shortened V by 3 bases and J by 1 base, and 12 bases separated the two germline ends. CDR3 in amino acids: CASSFVELRQETQYF. In nucleotides, the CDR3 is TGTGCCAGCAGTTTTGTGGAGCTCCGCCAAGAGACCCAGTACTTC.

The V gene is TRBV6-1, the J gene TRBJ2-1, with no clear D. In germline, CDR1 is MNHNS, CDR2 SASEGT. This CDR3 has 15 amino acids. The V end lost 1 base, the J end lost 4 bases, and 11 bases lay between the germline ends. The CDR3 loop is CASSEGAPMYNEQFF. The CDR3 DNA follows: TGTGCCAGCAGTGAAGGGGCGCCTATGTACAATGAGCAGTTCTTC.

In its sample, this clonotype was seen a few times. The gene calls are TRBV30 and TRBJ2-3; no reliable D call. CDR3 length: 11 amino acids. Trimming left V 5 bases short and J 0 bases short, with 3 bases between. Germline V lookup: CDR1 GTSNPN, CDR2 SVGIG (reference sequence). CDR3 amino acids: CAWASTDTQYF. The CDR3 nucleotides read TGTGCCTGGGCTAGCACAGATACGCAGTATTTT.

V and J are TRBV5-5 and TRBJ2-1; 9 nucleotides agree with TRBD2. Germline V lookup: CDR1 SGHKS, CDR2 YYEKEE (reference sequence). CDR3 length: 16 residues. V lost 10 bases, J lost 5 bases, and 16 bases stayed unmatched. CDR3 in amino acids: CAGHAPGLAGHNEQFF. The CDR3 nucleotides read TGTGCCGGCCATGCCCCGGGACTAGCAGGACACAATGAGCAGTTCTTC.

This clonotype was seen only a few times. This chain uses TRBV2 with TRBJ2-2; D is unclear. V lost 4 bases and J lost 5, with 11 bases in between. The V gene's germline CDR1 is SNHLY and CDR2 FYNNEI. The CDR3 runs 14 residues. DNA for the CDR3: TGTGCCAGCAGTGTTAAACTGGTGACCGGGGAGCTGTTTTTT. It translates to CASSVKLVTGELFF.

This clonotype was found many times. The chain recombines TRBV30 with TRBJ1-5; D not resolved. Germline-derived CDR1 and CDR2 are GTSNPN and SVGIG (reference sequence). This CDR3 comprises 13 residues. Trimming took off 3 bases at V and 4 bases at J, with 10 bases between the two ends. The chain's CDR3 is CAWSLRPNQPQHF. The CDR3, as DNA: TGTGCCTGGAGCTTGCGCCCGAATCAGCCCCAGCATTTT.

The chain links TRBV5-6 to TRBJ2-3, with 14 bases that match TRBD2. The V and J ends lost 9 bases and 1 base, in that order; junction bases with no gene match: 16. Germline V CDR1 and CDR2: SGHDT, YYEEEE. The CDR3 contains 19 residues. The DNA for the CDR3 is TGTGCCACCGCCCGGGGGACTAGCGGGGGCCCTTTCGGCACAGATACGCAGTATTTT. Translating it yields CATARGTSGGPFGTDTQYF.

There are a few counts of this clonotype. V usage is TRBV4-1 and J usage is TRBJ1-5; 8 positions match TRBD1. Germline values: CDR1 MGHRA, CDR2 YSYEKL. This CDR3 is built from 15 residues. The V and J ends lost 2 bases and 6 bases, in that order; junction bases with no gene match: 6. CDR3 region: CASSQSDRVSQPQHF. For the CDR3, the DNA is TGCGCCAGCAGCCAATCGGACAGGGTCTCTCAGCCCCAGCATTTT.

This clonotype was recorded many times. The chain employs TRBV10-3 and TRBJ2-7, with D maybe TRBD1 (5 bases). The CDR3 consists of 15 residues. Germline V CDR1 and CDR2: ENHRY, SYGVKD. Trimming cost V 0 bases and J 3 bases, with 12 bases left between them. Here the CDR3 reads CAISESSGNYYEQYF. In DNA form, the CDR3 reads TGTGCCATCAGTGAGTCGTCAGGGAACTACTACGAGCAGTACTTC.

This clonotype was recorded many times. The chain has TRBV18 and TRBJ2-2; possibly TRBD1 or TRBD2 for D (5 bases each). Trimming removed 6 bases at V and 1 base at J, with 15 bases between. The CDR3 runs to 16 residues. Germline CDR1 KGHSH, CDR2 LQKENI. The CDR3 is CASSSRGPRNTGELFF. In DNA, the CDR3 is TGTGCCAGCTCGTCTCGGGGACCGAGGAACACCGGGGAGCTGTTTTTT.

The gene calls are TRBV28 and TRBJ1-2, with D perhaps TRBD1 (6 bases). The length of the CDR3 is 15 residues. Looked up from germline, CDR1 is MDHEN and CDR2 is SYDVKM. Deletions cut 3 bases from V and 4 bases from J, with 15 bases between. The CDR3 spells CASSFFGGPGYGYTF. The CDR3, as DNA: TGTGCCAGCAGTTTCTTTGGGGGGCCGGGCTATGGCTACACCTTC.

V is TRBV27 and J is TRBJ2-5, with a possible D match to TRBD2 (5 bases). Deletions cut 10 bases from V and 1 base from J, with 13 bases between. Per germline, CDR1 MNHEY and CDR2 SMNVEV (reference sequence). The CDR3 length is 13 residues. CDR3 amino acids: CATSRTFQETQYF. The CDR3 bases are TGTGCCACTTCTCGGACTTTCCAAGAGACCCAGTACTTC.

This clonotype has at least ten counts. The rearrangement links TRBV5-1 to TRBJ2-7; D gene uncertain. CDR1 is SGHRS, CDR2 YFSETQ, per germline. Trimming removed 0 bases from V and 5 bases from J, with 12 bases in between. The CDR3 is made up of 14 amino acids. In DNA form, the CDR3 reads TGCGCCAGCAGCTTGGGGCAGGCCGCCGACGAGCAGTACTTC. This gives the protein CASSLGQAADEQYF.

This clonotype appeared many times. This rearrangement joins TRBV20-1 to TRBJ2-3; TRBD2 matches 13 bases. The V gene's germline CDR1 is DFQATT and CDR2 SNEGSKA (reference sequence). Trimming at V came to 6 bases and at J to 4 bases, leaving 7 bases not matched to a gene. This CDR3 contains 15 residues. CDR3 region: CSAQLAGGWADTQYF. As DNA, the CDR3 is TGCAGTGCGCAACTAGCGGGAGGGTGGGCAGATACGCAGTATTTT.

The chain is built from TRBV20-1 and TRBJ2-2, with 7 positions matching TRBD2. The CDR3 sequence is 15 residues long. Germline V gene data show CDR1 as DFQATT and CDR2 as SNEGSKA (reference sequence). Germline trimming cut 1 base from V and 2 bases from J; bases unmatched to any gene: 4. The CDR3 loop reads CSARGGGGNTGELFF. DNA of the CDR3: TGCAGTGCTAGAGGGGGCGGGGGTAACACCGGGGAGCTGTTTTTT.

The genes are TRBV27 and TRBJ2-2; tentative D call: TRBD2 (5 bases). The V gene's germline CDR1 is MNHEY and CDR2 SMNVEV (reference sequence). The CDR3 contains 17 residues. The V and J ends lost 3 bases and 0 bases respectively, with 14 bases between them. CDR3 loop: CASSLEAEPSNTGELFF. The CDR3 bases are TGTGCCAGCAGTTTGGAGGCGGAACCCTCGAACACCGGGGAGCTGTTTTTT.

A few counts support this clonotype. The chain combines TRBV12-3 or TRBV12-4 with TRBJ1-5; 8 bases line up with TRBD1. The CDR3 is made up of 16 amino acids. Trimming removed 6 bases from V and 2 bases from J; junction bases left unmatched: 9. The CDR3 DNA reads as TGTGCCAGCAGACCGACAGGGGCCGGGGGCAATCAGCCCCAGCATTTT. Amino acid sequence: CASRPTGAGGNQPQHF.

The V and J genes are TRBV9 and TRBJ1-2; D gene uncertain. The CDR3 totals 13 residues. Germline V gene data show CDR1 as SGDLS and CDR2 as YYNGEE. The V end lost 2 bases, the J end lost 8 bases, and 13 bases lay between the germline ends. CDR3 nucleotide sequence: TGTGCCAGCAGCGTTCGGGCCGGCGGGGGCTACACCTTC. Encoded protein: CASSVRAGGGYTF.

V is TRBV4-1 and J is TRBJ1-1; D is unresolved. This CDR3 is built from 15 residues. CDR1 and CDR2 from the germline V gene are MGHRA and YSYEKL. V lost 4 bases and J lost 0, with 12 bases in between. CDR3 bases: TGCGCCAGCAGCCGGGCCGGAGGCATGAACACTGAAGCTTTCTTT. This encodes CASSRAGGMNTEAFF.